This entry lists 10 T cell receptor beta chains sequenced from one sample in a study of blood T cells in healthy people across ages. It was with a sample-barcoded 5' primer and a J-beta primer mix that a second PCR of roughly 6 to 12 cycles was run. MiXCR, run by TCRdb on the 5' RACE reads, gives a single entry per CDR3 protein. The sample shows about 1.1 million distinct CDR3 sequences, 35% to 45% of them seen only once. Sequencing input: blood. The receptors shown here come from a man younger than 35 in good health.

J is TRBJ1-1 and V is TRBV4-2; TRBD1 agrees at 8 bases. The CDR3 runs to 14 residues. Germline V gene data show CDR1 as LGHNA and CDR2 as YNFKEQ. V lost 0 bases and J lost 6; bases outside the gene matches: 3. The CDR3, as DNA: TGTGCCAGCAGCCAAGATCAACAGGGGGCTGAAGCTTTCTTT. It specifies CASSQDQQGAEAFF.

This clonotype was detected a few times. The chain recombines TRBV4-1 with TRBJ2-5; maybe TRBD1 (5 bases). Germline V gene lookup returns CDR1 MGHRA and CDR2 YSYEKL. The CDR3 runs to 16 residues. V was shortened by 3 bases and J by 11 bases, with 25 bases between the two germline ends. The chain's CDR3 is CASSQNDPGFWSEQYF. The CDR3 nucleotides read TGCGCCAGCAGCCAGAATGATCCAGGGTTTTGGAGTGAGCAGTACTTC.

This clonotype was counted a few times. The chain has TRBV6-6 and TRBJ1-5, with a weak D call TRBD1 (6 bases). CDR1 is MNHNY and CDR2 is SVGAGI in the germline V gene (reference sequence). Trimming removed 5 bases from V and 7 bases from J, with 12 bases in between. The CDR3 has 13 amino acids. CDR3 loop: CASSAGGRQPQHF. Here the CDR3 DNA reads TGTGCCAGCAGTGCGGGGGGCCGGCAGCCCCAGCATTTT.

Notes on this clonotype: One end of the junction fails to match germline, which may point to a read error. The chain has TRBV20-1 and TRBJ2-1, with 10 bases lining up with TRBD2. Looked up from germline, CDR1 is DFQATT and CDR2 is SNEGSKA (reference sequence). The CDR3 is 16 amino acids. The CDR3 protein is CSAGDLLAGDYNEQFF. The CDR3 nucleotides read TGCAGTGCTGGAGATCTTCTAGCGGGAGACTACAATGAGCAGTTCTTC.

At least ten counts were recorded for this clonotype. The V and J genes are TRBV12-3 or TRBV12-4 and TRBJ2-1, with D hard to call. This CDR3 comprises 16 residues. V lost 1 base to trimming and J lost 3 bases, with 13 bases between them. This chain's CDR3 is CASSLGPPADYNEQFF. The CDR3 DNA reads TGTGCCAGCAGTTTAGGGCCCCCCGCGGACTACAATGAGCAGTTCTTC.

The chain recombines TRBV20-1 with TRBJ2-1, with D tentatively TRBD1 or TRBD2 (5 bases each). The CDR3 loop spans 13 amino acids. Trimming removed 6 bases from V and 5 bases from J, with 14 bases in between. Germline-derived CDR1 and CDR2 are DFQATT and SNEGSKA (reference sequence). The chain's CDR3 is CSATTGTNNEQFF. The DNA for the CDR3 is TGCAGTGCCACTACCGGGACCAACAATGAGCAGTTCTTC.

V is TRBV20-1 and J is TRBJ2-1; the D gene is possibly TRBD2 (7 bases). Germline CDR1 DFQATT, CDR2 SNEGSKA (reference sequence). V lost 0 bases, J lost 7 bases, and 16 bases lay in between. The CDR3 loop spans 15 amino acids. CDR3 sequence reads: CSARDAAGAGNEQFF. Written as DNA, the CDR3 is TGCAGTGCTAGAGATGCCGCGGGGGCGGGTAATGAGCAGTTCTTC.

The chain uses TRBV4-1 and TRBJ1-5; 7 bases map to TRBD1. The CDR3 loop spans 18 amino acids. The germline gives CDR1 MGHRA, CDR2 YSYEKL. J lost 2 bases, V lost 0 bases, and 10 bases had no gene match. CDR3 coding DNA: TGCGCCAGCAGCCAAGATCTTGCAGGGGGGAGCGGCAATCAGCCCCAGCATTTT. Protein: CASSQDLAGGSGNQPQHF.

The chain has TRBV7-9 and TRBJ1-5; D is unclear. The CDR3 loop spans 12 amino acids. Germline CDR1 reads SEHNR; CDR2 reads FQNEAQ (reference sequence). Trimming pared 1 base from V and 11 bases from J, leaving 9 bases between. CDR3 in DNA: TGTGCCAGCAGCTTAGAGCTTGACGCCCAGCATTTT. This codes for CASSLELDAQHF.

This clonotype was recorded many times. The rearrangement uses TRBV7-2 and TRBJ1-5; the D gene is possibly TRBD1 (5 bases). Germline V lookup: CDR1 SGHTA, CDR2 FQGNSA. The CDR3 has 14 amino acids. Deletions cut 2 bases from V and 6 bases from J, with 11 bases between. CDR3: CASSLMTVGQPQHF. In nucleotides, the CDR3 is TGTGCCAGCAGCTTAATGACAGTTGGTCAGCCCCAGCATTTT.